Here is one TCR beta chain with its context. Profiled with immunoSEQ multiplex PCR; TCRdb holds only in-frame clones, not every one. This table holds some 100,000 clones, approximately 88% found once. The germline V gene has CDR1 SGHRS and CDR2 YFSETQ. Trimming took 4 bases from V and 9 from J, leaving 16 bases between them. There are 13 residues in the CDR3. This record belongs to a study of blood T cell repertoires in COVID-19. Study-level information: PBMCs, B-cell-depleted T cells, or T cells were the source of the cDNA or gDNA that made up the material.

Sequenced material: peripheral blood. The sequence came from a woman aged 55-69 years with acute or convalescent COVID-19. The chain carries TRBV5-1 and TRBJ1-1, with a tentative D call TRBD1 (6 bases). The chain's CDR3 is CASSKRDNEQAFF. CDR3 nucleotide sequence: TGCGCCAGCAGCAAACGGGACAACGAACAAGCTTTCTTT. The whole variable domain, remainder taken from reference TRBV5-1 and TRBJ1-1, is KAGVTQTPRYLIKTRGQQVTLSCSPISGHRSVSWYQQTPGQGLQFLFEYFSETQRNKGNFPGRFSGRQFSNSRSEMNVSTLELGDSALYLCASSKRDNEQAFFGQGTRLTVV.